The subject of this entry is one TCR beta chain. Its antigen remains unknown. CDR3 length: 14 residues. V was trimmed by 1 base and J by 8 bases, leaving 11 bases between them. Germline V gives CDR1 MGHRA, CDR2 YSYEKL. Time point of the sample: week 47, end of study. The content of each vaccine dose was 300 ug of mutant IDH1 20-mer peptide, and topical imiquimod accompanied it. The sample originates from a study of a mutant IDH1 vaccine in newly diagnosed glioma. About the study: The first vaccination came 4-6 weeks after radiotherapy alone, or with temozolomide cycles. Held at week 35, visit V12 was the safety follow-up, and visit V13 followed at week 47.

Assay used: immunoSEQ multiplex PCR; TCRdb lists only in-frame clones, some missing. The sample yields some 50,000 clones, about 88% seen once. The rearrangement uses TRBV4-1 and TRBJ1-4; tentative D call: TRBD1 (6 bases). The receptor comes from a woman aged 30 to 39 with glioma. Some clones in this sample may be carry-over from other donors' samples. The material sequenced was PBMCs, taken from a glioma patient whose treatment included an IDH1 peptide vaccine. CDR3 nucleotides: TGCGCCAGCAGCCAAGCCGGGGGCGCGGAAAAACTGTTTTTT. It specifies CASSQAGGAEKLFF.